The 20 T cell receptor beta chains below come from one sample, sequenced in a study of T cell changes during pregnancy in multiple sclerosis. Clones were sequenced by immunoSEQ multiplex PCR, and TCRdb holds only the in-frame ones, with some missing. The top ten hold roughly 0.69% of the sample, which has 35,000 to 45,000 clones, 91% seen once. Sequencing was performed on CD4+ T cells from peripheral blood mononuclear cells, taken before pregnancy. These receptors all come from a female donor with multiple sclerosis, enrolled in a pregnancy study.

In this sample, this clone turned up once. This chain joins TRBV5-4 and TRBJ1-2, with 8 bases fitting TRBD1. V lost 5 bases, J lost 5 bases, and 8 bases stayed unmatched. Germline CDR1 is SGHNT and CDR2 is YYREEE (reference sequence). The CDR3 has 14 amino acids. The CDR3 protein is CASRPDRGWYGYTF. In DNA form, the CDR3 reads TGTGCCAGCAGACCCGACAGGGGATGGTATGGCTACACCTTC.

The chain is built from TRBV18 and TRBJ2-7; no clear D gene. Trimming took off 9 bases at V and 4 bases at J, with 25 bases between the two ends. CDR3 length equals 16 residues. Germline values: CDR1 KGHSH, CDR2 LQKENI. The CDR3, as DNA: TGTGCCAGGACTCCAAACCCCCATCAGAGTCCGTACGAGCAGTACTTC. Encoded protein: CARTPNPHQSPYEQYF. The variable domain in full, with the rest retrieved from reference TRBV18 and TRBJ2-7, is NAGVMQNPRHLVRRRGQEARLRCSPMKGHSHVYWYRQLPEEGLKFMVYLQKENIIDESGMPKERFSAEFPKEGPSILRIQQVVRGDSAAYFCARTPNPHQSPYEQYFGPGTRLTVT.

V usage is TRBV7-3 and J usage is TRBJ2-1; weak D call: TRBD1 (5 bases). V dropped 4 bases and J dropped 8 bases, with 21 bases sitting between them. The V gene's germline CDR1 is SGHTA and CDR2 FQGTGA. This CDR3 contains 16 residues. The CDR3 DNA sequence: TGTGCCAGCAGCTCGTATCGAGGCAGGGCGGCCGATGAGCAGTTCTTC. Translating gives CASSSYRGRAADEQFF.

This chain joins TRBV27 and TRBJ1-2, with a tentative D call TRBD1 (6 bases). With 5 bases removed from V and 4 bases from J, the gap between germline ends came to 23 bases. Germline CDR1 reads MNHEY; CDR2 reads SMNVEV (reference sequence). The CDR3 extends over 17 amino acids. This CDR3 is CASSTTGQGTSTYGYTF. The DNA for the CDR3 is TGTGCCAGCAGTACTACAGGGCAGGGAACTAGTACCTATGGCTACACCTTC.

V is TRBV6-5 and J is TRBJ1-5; D possibly corresponds to TRBD1 (5 bases). CDR1 and CDR2 (germline): MNHEY, SVGAGI. The CDR3 is 12 amino acids. Trimming shortened V by 10 bases and J by 6 bases, and 13 bases separated the two germline ends. The CDR3 protein is CATDRPPQPQHF. As DNA, the CDR3 is TGTGCCACCGACAGACCACCTCAGCCCCAGCATTTT.

The chain combines TRBV25-1 with TRBJ2-7, with a weak D call TRBD2 (5 bases). The CDR3 consists of 14 residues. Germline CDR1 and CDR2: MGHDK and SYGVNS. V gave up 6 bases and J gave up 5 bases, with 17 bases separating them. The CDR3 DNA follows: TGTGCCAGCAGCCTGAGCGGTGCCGGGCACGAGCAGTACTTC. It codes for CASSLSGAGHEQYF.

The V and J genes are TRBV5-6 and TRBJ2-7, with 9 bases matching TRBD2. The CDR3 is 18 amino acids. The V segment lost 1 base and the J segment 0 bases; nucleotides outside the gene matches: 11. Germline V gene data show CDR1 as SGHDT and CDR2 as YYEEEE. As DNA, the CDR3 is TGTGCCAGCAGCTTGCCTAGCGGGGTACCACTGAGCTCCTACGAGCAGTACTTC. Translation: CASSLPSGVPLSSYEQYF.

This chain's CDR3 is CSAKGGTGVYGYTF. Written as DNA, the CDR3 is TGCAGCGCCAAAGGAGGGACGGGGGTCTATGGCTACACCTTC. The chain is built from TRBV29-1 and TRBJ1-2; the D gene is possibly TRBD1 (5 bases). Germline V CDR1 and CDR2: SQVTM, ANQGSEA. Trimming left V 7 bases short and J 4 bases short, with 19 bases between. The CDR3 covers 14 residues.

The chain has TRBV5-6 and TRBJ1-1; D gene unclear. Looked up from germline, CDR1 is SGHDT and CDR2 is YYEEEE. The V end lost 4 bases, the J end lost 3 bases, and 16 bases lay between the germline ends. The length of the CDR3 is 15 residues. CDR3 in amino acids: CASSPDPVEDTEAFF. In DNA form, the CDR3 reads TGTGCCAGCAGCCCGGACCCGGTGGAGGACACTGAAGCTTTCTTT.

The chain recombines TRBV7-2 with TRBJ1-1; a possible D gene is TRBD1 (5 bases). The CDR3 contains 12 residues. Deletions cut 3 bases from V and 10 bases from J, with 12 bases between. From germline, CDR1 is SGHTA and CDR2 FQGNSA. This chain's CDR3 is CASSFGARVAFF. CDR3 nucleotides: TGTGCCAGCAGCTTTGGGGCCAGGGTAGCTTTCTTT.

The chain recombines TRBV27 with TRBJ1-5; unclear D gene. The CDR3 is 15 residues long. Germline V CDR1 and CDR2: MNHEY, SMNVEV (reference sequence). Deletions cut 6 bases from V and 0 bases from J, with 12 bases between. The CDR3 bases are TGTGCCAGCAGGGATAGCAATCGTAGCAATCAGCCCCAGCATTTT. The encoded protein is CASRDSNRSNQPQHF.

The rearrangement joins TRBV9 to TRBJ2-5; D not certain. The V gene lost 4 bases and the J gene lost 4 bases, with 14 bases spanning the gap. CDR1 SGDLS and CDR2 YYNGEE come from the germline V gene. The length of the CDR3 is 14 residues. CDR3 sequence: CASSLGSRGETQYF. The DNA for the CDR3 is TGTGCCAGCAGCCTCGGATCTAGAGGAGAGACCCAGTACTTC.

This chain links TRBV5-4 with TRBJ2-5, with D possibly being TRBD2 (5 bases). CDR3 length: 15 amino acids. The V end lost 4 bases, the J end lost 5 bases, and 18 bases lay between the germline ends. Germline CDR1 is SGHNT and CDR2 is YYREEE (reference sequence). This CDR3 reads CASSPSLTGVETQYF. The CDR3, as DNA: TGTGCCAGCAGCCCATCCTTAACCGGGGTGGAGACCCAGTACTTC.

The chain is built from TRBV5-5 and TRBJ1-2, with 8 bases identical to TRBD1. Looked up from germline, CDR1 is SGHKS and CDR2 is YYEKEE (reference sequence). The CDR3 runs to 19 residues. The junction had 26 bases not matched to a gene; V was cut back by 5 bases and J by 8 bases. The CDR3 DNA follows: TGTGCCAGCAGTCCCTTCAGGTGGCCCTCGGACAGGGAGGGAAAGGGCTACACCTTC. Encoded protein: CASSPFRWPSDREGKGYTF.

This clone occurred a few times. The chain carries TRBV25-1 and TRBJ2-7, with D perhaps matching TRBD2 (6 bases). This CDR3 spans 14 amino acids. Germline CDR1 and CDR2: MGHDK and SYGVNS. Deletions cut 5 bases from V and 0 bases from J, with 11 bases between. The CDR3 loop reads CASSHPGGSYEQYF. The CDR3 nucleotides are TGTGCCAGCAGTCACCCCGGGGGCTCCTACGAGCAGTACTTC.

The J gene is TRBJ2-1, the V gene TRBV15, with a weak D call TRBD1 (5 bases). This CDR3 contains 15 residues. The ends were cut back, 0 bases at V and 5 bases at J, with 11 bases in the middle. Germline assignment: CDR1 LNHNV and CDR2 YYDKDF (reference sequence). DNA for the CDR3: TGTGCCACCAGCAGAGAGGATGGCAGGGACAATGAGCAGTTCTTC. Residues: CATSREDGRDNEQFF.

The rearrangement links TRBV6-5 to TRBJ2-4, with D perhaps matching TRBD1 (5 bases). CDR1 and CDR2 from the germline V gene are MNHEY and SVGAGI. Trimming pared 5 bases from V and 6 bases from J, leaving 11 bases between. The CDR3 is 13 amino acids. The CDR3 reads CASSGRVPNIQYF. In DNA form, the CDR3 reads TGTGCCAGCAGTGGCAGGGTGCCAAACATTCAGTACTTC.

This chain links TRBV28 with TRBJ2-1; possible D gene TRBD1, 6 bases. Trimming shortened V by 7 bases and J by 6 bases, and 10 bases separated the two germline ends. CDR3 size: 12 residues. Germline CDR1 reads MDHEN; CDR2 reads SYDVKM. CDR3 region: CASNTGFNEQFF. The CDR3 nucleotides read TGTGCCAGCAATACAGGGTTCAATGAGCAGTTCTTC. The whole variable domain, remainder taken from reference TRBV28 and TRBJ2-1, is DVKVTQSSRYLVKRTGEKVFLECVQDMDHENMFWYRQDPGLGLRLIYFSYDVKMKEKGDIPEGYSVSREKKERFSLILESASTNQTSMYLCASNTGFNEQFFGPGTRLTVL.

This clone was detected only once. The rearrangement links TRBV9 to TRBJ2-1; TRBD2 matches 10 bases. V lost 4 bases, J lost 2 bases, and 6 bases stayed unmatched. Germline loops: CDR1 SGDLS, CDR2 YYNGEE. The CDR3 has 16 amino acids. CDR3 region: CASSPGTSGAYNEQFF. The CDR3 DNA is TGTGCCAGCAGCCCCGGTACTAGCGGGGCCTACAATGAGCAGTTCTTC.

The rearrangement links TRBV21-1 to TRBJ1-2; TRBD1 is taken as the D call from the table, unchecked against the DNA. TRBV21-1 is a pseudogene locus. CDR3 size: 14 residues. CDR3 sequence (DNA): TGTGCCAGCAGCGGGGCTGACAGGGGCCATGGCTACACCTTC. This gives the protein CASSGADRGHGYTF.